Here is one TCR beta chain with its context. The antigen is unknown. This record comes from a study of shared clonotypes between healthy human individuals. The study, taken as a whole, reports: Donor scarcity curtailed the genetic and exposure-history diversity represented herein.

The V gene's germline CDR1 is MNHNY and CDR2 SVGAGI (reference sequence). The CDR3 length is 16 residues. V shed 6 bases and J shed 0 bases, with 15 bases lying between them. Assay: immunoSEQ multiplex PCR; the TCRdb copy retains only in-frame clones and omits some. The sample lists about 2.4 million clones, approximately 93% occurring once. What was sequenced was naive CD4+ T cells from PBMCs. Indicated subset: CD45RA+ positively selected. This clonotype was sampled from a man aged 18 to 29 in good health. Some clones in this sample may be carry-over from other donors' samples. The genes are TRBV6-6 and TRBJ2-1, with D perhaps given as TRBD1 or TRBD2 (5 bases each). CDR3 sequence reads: CASSDGTARSYNEQFF. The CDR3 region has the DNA TGTGCCAGCAGCGACGGGACGGCGCGCTCCTACAATGAGCAGTTCTTC.